Shown below are 31 T cell receptor beta chains from a single sample sequenced in a study of T cell repertoires in cytomegalovirus infection. TCRdb called the reads again in MiXCR, with one record for every CDR3 protein. The sample includes roughly 800,000 distinct CDR3 sequences, approximately 32% of them seen just once. Antigen specificity for these receptors is unknown. Sequences were derived from cultured CD8+ T cells from PBMCs, sampled from culture after CMV antigen stimulation. Every receptor here comes from a human donor in good health (CMV status not recorded). Some clones in this sample may be carry-over from other donors' samples.

CDR3 sequence reads: CAVRAGDALSDTQYF. The DNA for the CDR3 is TGTGCCGTACGGGCTGGGGACGCGTTATCCGATACGCAGTATTTT. This chain links TRBV6-6 with TRBJ2-3; D possibly uses TRBD1 or TRBD2 (5 bases each). Germline V gene lookup returns CDR1 MNHNY and CDR2 SVGAGI (reference sequence). The CDR3 totals 15 residues. With 11 bases removed from V and 6 bases from J, the gap between germline ends came to 24 bases.

This clonotype showed up many times. This chain uses TRBV27 with TRBJ1-1; D is ambiguous. This CDR3 region has 13 residues. CDR1 is MNHEY, CDR2 SMNVEV, per germline (reference sequence). Trimming stripped 0 bases from V and 9 bases from J, with 11 bases between. The CDR3 DNA reads as TGTGCCAGCAGTTTATCTTGGGGAACAAAAGCTTTCTTT. Its translation: CASSLSWGTKAFF.

This sequence joins TRBV19 and TRBJ1-4, with D tentatively TRBD1 (6 bases). V lost 9 bases to trimming and J lost 8 bases, with 22 bases between them. The CDR3 covers 15 residues. Germline V gene data show CDR1 as LNHDA and CDR2 as SQIVND (reference sequence). The CDR3 coding sequence is TGTGCCAGCTCGGTGGAAGGGGGGTTTAGAGAAAAACTGTTTTTT. Translating gives CASSVEGGFREKLFF.

A word on this clonotype: The junction departs from germline at one end; a sequencing error may be responsible. The chain carries TRBV7-3 and TRBJ2-2, with D maybe TRBD2 (5 bases). Germline V gene data show CDR1 as SGHTA and CDR2 as FQGTGA. The length of the CDR3 is 13 residues. Written as DNA, the CDR3 is TGTGCCAGCAGCCTGCTGAACACCGGGGAGCAGTTTTTT. It codes for CASSLLNTGEQFF.

This clonotype was detected a few times. V is TRBV7-9 and J is TRBJ2-3; D is possibly TRBD1 or TRBD2 (7 bases each). This CDR3 is 20 amino acids long. Between the trimmed V and J ends, which lost 4 bases and 2 bases, there was a span of 28 bases. Germline V gene lookup returns CDR1 SEHNR and CDR2 FQNEAQ (reference sequence). The CDR3 region is CASSWVRVLHRGGVTDTQYF. The DNA for the CDR3 is TGTGCCAGCAGCTGGGTCCGGGTCCTTCACAGGGGAGGGGTCACAGATACGCAGTATTTT.

DNA of the CDR3: TGCAGTGCTAGAGCTCCTGAGGAGGCCTACGAGCAGTACGTC. It yields the protein CSARAPEEAYEQYV. This chain joins TRBV20-1 and TRBJ2-7; D might be TRBD2 (5 bases). The CDR3 is 14 residues long. CDR1 is DFQATT, CDR2 SNEGSKA, per germline (reference sequence). V dropped 1 base and J dropped 2 bases, with 12 bases sitting between them.

As to this clonotype: A read error may produce the germline difference seen at one junction end. The rearrangement joins TRBV6-5 to TRBJ2-1; 11 bases agree with TRBD1. CDR1 and CDR2 from the germline V gene are MNHEY and SVGAGI. The CDR3 is made up of 16 amino acids. The CDR3 DNA sequence: TGTGCCGGCAGTTACTCTTGGACAGGGGGCAAGAATGAGCAGTTCTTC. Its protein is CAGSYSWTGGKNEQFF.

The chain is built from TRBV6-5 and TRBJ2-5; tentatively, D is TRBD2 (6 bases). The CDR3 extends over 18 amino acids. Trimming removed 1 base from V and 2 bases from J, with 20 bases in between. Germline-derived CDR1 and CDR2 are MNHEY and SVGAGI. The CDR3 sequence is CASSYFPPQGAGQETQYF. CDR3 sequence (DNA): TGTGCCAGCAGTTACTTTCCACCCCAGGGTGCGGGGCAAGAGACCCAGTACTTC.

The gene calls are TRBV6-4 and TRBJ2-1, with 7 bases fitting TRBD1. The CDR3 length is 18 residues. V lost 6 bases to trimming and J lost 4 bases; unmatched junction nucleotides: 18. The germline V gene has CDR1 MRHNA and CDR2 SNTAGT. The CDR3, as DNA: TGTGCCAGCAGCTTAACCACACCATTGGGACAGCCTTACAATGAGCAGTTCTTC. Amino acids: CASSLTTPLGQPYNEQFF.

CDR3 in amino acids: CASSLSTGQGNQPQHF. The CDR3 DNA is TGTGCCAGCAGTTTATCGACAGGACAGGGCAATCAGCCCCAGCATTTT. This rearrangement joins TRBV12-3 or TRBV12-4 to TRBJ1-5; 7 positions agree with TRBD1. This CDR3 has 16 amino acids. The V segment lost 2 bases and the J segment 2 bases; nucleotides outside the gene matches: 6.

CDR3 sequence: CASSSPMGGRSTEAFF. The DNA of the CDR3 is TGTGCCAGCAGCTCCCCTATGGGCGGGAGGAGCACTGAAGCTTTCTTT. This sequence joins TRBV7-9 and TRBJ1-1; D is ambiguous. The germline CDR1 and CDR2 sequences are SEHNR and FQNEAQ (reference sequence). The V end lost 4 bases, the J end lost 4 bases, and 19 bases lay between the germline ends. There are 16 residues in the CDR3.

The chain joins TRBV6-2 or TRBV6-3 to TRBJ1-2; D not certain. Germline assignment: CDR1 MNHEY and CDR2 SVGEGT. Trimming took off 5 bases at V and 3 bases at J, with 22 bases between the two ends. The CDR3 extends over 17 amino acids. This CDR3 is CASSESGFHPLDYGYTF. CDR3 in DNA: TGTGCCAGCAGTGAATCGGGGTTTCACCCTTTGGACTATGGCTACACCTTC.

The chain is built from TRBV12-3 or TRBV12-4 and TRBJ2-6; D uncertain. The CDR3 runs 13 residues. Trimming cost V 8 bases and J 1 base, with 6 bases left between them. CDR3 protein: CASWGSGANVLTF. The CDR3 DNA sequence: TGTGCCAGCTGGGGTTCTGGGGCCAACGTCCTGACTTTC.

This clonotype turned up a few times. In DNA form, the CDR3 reads TGTGCCAGCAGCTTAGCAACCGGGACAGGGCCCTACAATGAGCAGTTCTTC. This sequence encodes CASSLATGTGPYNEQFF. This rearrangement joins TRBV7-2 to TRBJ2-1, with TRBD1 matching 9 bases. The V segment lost 0 bases and the J segment 2 bases; nucleotides outside the gene matches: 5. The CDR3 runs 17 residues. Germline loops: CDR1 SGHTA, CDR2 FQGNSA.

This clonotype showed up just a few times. The chain uses TRBV27 and TRBJ2-1; D remains unclear. Germline CDR1 is MNHEY and CDR2 is SMNVEV (reference sequence). The CDR3 is 13 amino acids. V gave up 3 bases and J gave up 6 bases, with 9 bases separating them. Written as DNA, the CDR3 is TGTGCCAGCAGTTTTAATGGGATCAATGAGCAGTTCTTC. This sequence encodes CASSFNGINEQFF.

This clonotype was counted only a few times. This rearrangement joins TRBV7-6 to TRBJ2-3; D remains unclear. V was pared by 3 bases and J by 9 bases, with 10 bases between. Germline lookup yields CDR1 SGHVS and CDR2 FNYEAQ. The CDR3 totals 12 residues. CDR3 DNA: TGTGCCAGCAGCTTGGGTGAGATGACGCAGTATTTT. Translation gives CASSLGEMTQYF.

This clonotype has just one count. The genes are TRBV6-2 or TRBV6-3 and TRBJ1-1; D possibly corresponds to TRBD1 (6 bases). Germline lookup yields CDR1 MNHEY and CDR2 SVGEGT. V dropped 5 bases and J dropped 4 bases, with 17 bases sitting between them. The CDR3 is 15 residues long. The CDR3 DNA is TGTGCCAGCAGTCTCATACAGGGTTGGGGCACTGAAGCTTTCTTT. Its protein is CASSLIQGWGTEAFF.

This clonotype has ten or more counts. CDR3 sequence reads: CASRSNRKAFF. The CDR3 DNA reads as TGTGCCAGCAGGTCCAACAGGAAAGCTTTCTTT. This chain connects TRBV27 to TRBJ1-1; tentative D call: TRBD1 (5 bases). V was clipped by 6 bases and J by 9 bases, with 11 bases between them. Germline CDR1 is MNHEY and CDR2 is SMNVEV (reference sequence). The CDR3 is 11 amino acids.

This clonotype appeared a few times. V gene TRBV7-9 combines with J gene TRBJ2-2, with a weak D call TRBD2 (6 bases). Trimming shortened V by 3 bases and J by 7 bases, and 18 bases separated the two germline ends. The length of the CDR3 is 16 residues. The V gene's germline CDR1 is SEHNR and CDR2 FQNEAQ (reference sequence). CDR3 DNA: TGTGCCAGCAGCTTTACCCTACTAGCCCCGGACGGGGAGCTGTTTTTT. This encodes CASSFTLLAPDGELFF.

This clonotype was detected many times. The chain carries TRBV7-9 and TRBJ2-1; D not resolved. The V and J ends lost 3 bases and 8 bases respectively, with 5 bases between them. Germline CDR1 is SEHNR and CDR2 is FQNEAQ (reference sequence). The CDR3 is made up of 11 amino acids. This chain's CDR3 is CASSLSHEQFF. For the CDR3, the DNA is TGTGCCAGCAGCTTGTCGCATGAGCAGTTCTTC. Looking up the rest from reference TRBV7-9 and TRBJ2-1 gives the full variable domain: DTGVSQNPRHKITKRGQNVTFRCDPISEHNRLYWYRQTLGQGPEFLTYFQNEAQLEKSRLLSDRFSAERPKGSFSTLEIQRTEQGDSAMYLCASSLSHEQFFGPGTRLTVL.

V usage is TRBV3-1 and J usage is TRBJ1-1; D is undetermined. Germline V gene sequence: CDR1 LGHDT, CDR2 YNNKEL (reference sequence). Deletions cut 2 bases from V and 0 bases from J, with 7 bases between. This CDR3 is 14 amino acids long. CDR3 residues: CASSQRAMNTEAFF. The CDR3 coding sequence is TGTGCCAGCAGCCAACGAGCTATGAACACTGAAGCTTTCTTT.

CDR3 amino acids: CASSYGPRGEQFF. In nucleotides, the CDR3 is TGTGCCAGCAGTTATGGTCCTCGGGGTGAGCAGTTCTTC. V and J are TRBV6-6 and TRBJ2-1; maybe TRBD2 (5 bases). Germline V gene lookup returns CDR1 MNHNY and CDR2 SVGAGI (reference sequence). The CDR3 has 13 amino acids. Trimming removed 3 bases from V and 9 bases from J, with 12 bases in between.

V and J are TRBV6-1 and TRBJ2-7; D is ambiguous. V lost 2 bases, J lost 2 bases, and 7 bases lay in between. Germline V CDR1 and CDR2: MNHNS, SASEGT. CDR3 length equals 13 residues. In nucleotides, the CDR3 is TGTGCCAGCAGTGAATCCACCCCCTACGAGCAGTACGTC. It specifies CASSESTPYEQYV.

This clonotype was seen repeatedly, ten times or more. This chain joins TRBV4-3 and TRBJ1-2; 7 bases are a match to TRBD1. This CDR3 contains 14 residues. Germline CDR1 and CDR2: LGHNA and YSLEER. The V and J ends lost 3 bases and 6 bases, in that order; junction bases with no gene match: 7. The CDR3 DNA follows: TGCGCCAGCAGCCATCTAGACAGGGCGGATGGCTACACCTTC. Encoded protein: CASSHLDRADGYTF.

Notes on this clonotype: Because the CDR3's place on the DNA is in doubt, the DNA is left out and the CDR3 is given as listed by TCRdb. V usage is TRBV5-5 and J usage is TRBJ2-1; TRBD1, the table's D call, lacks a check against the DNA. From its first to its last residue, the CDR3 has 16 amino acids. Germline lookup yields CDR1 SGHKS and CDR2 YYEKEE (reference sequence). CDR3 residues: CASSFGPGTPGIQQFF.

The chain carries TRBV19 and TRBJ2-1; TRBD2 agrees at 10 bases. Germline V gives CDR1 LNHDA, CDR2 SQIVND (reference sequence). V was pared by 8 bases and J by 15 bases, with 13 bases of the junction left unmatched. The CDR3 length is 13 residues. The CDR3 DNA reads as TGTGCCAGTTTTGCAGCGGGGGGGCAAGATCCGTTCTTC. This translates into CASFAAGGQDPFF.

This clonotype occurred a few times. V and J are TRBV6-1 and TRBJ2-7; TRBD1 aligns across 9 bases. Germline V gene data show CDR1 as MNHNS and CDR2 as SASEGT. V gave up 7 bases and J gave up 0 bases; unmatched junction bases: 10. The CDR3 is made up of 16 amino acids. The CDR3 is CASTLFLTGGSYEQYF. CDR3 in DNA: TGTGCCAGCACCCTCTTCTTGACAGGGGGCTCCTACGAGCAGTACTTC.

The chain uses TRBV7-9 and TRBJ2-1; the D is unclear. Germline V gene sequence: CDR1 SEHNR, CDR2 FQNEAQ (reference sequence). The CDR3 covers 13 residues. Trimming cost V 4 bases and J 4 bases, with 8 bases left between them. CDR3 nucleotide sequence: TGTGCCAGCAGCTCGCGCCTTTACAATGAGCAGTTCTTC. Translation gives CASSSRLYNEQFF.

This clonotype appeared once. The chain recombines TRBV5-1 with TRBJ1-6, with unresolved D. CDR3 length: 18 residues. V was cut by 2 bases and J by 0 bases, with 15 bases left in between. Germline loops: CDR1 SGHRS, CDR2 YFSETQ. The CDR3 nucleotides are TGCGCCAGCAGCTTCTTGGACCGCGTTAGCTCCTATAATTCACCCCTCCACTTT. This gives the protein CASSFLDRVSSYNSPLHF.

This clonotype was picked up one time. The conserved closing phenylalanine or tryptophan is absent in this CDR3, likely reflecting a read error. This chain connects TRBV27 to TRBJ2-3, with D uncertain. This CDR3 is built from 12 residues. V dropped 6 bases and J dropped 2 bases, with 6 bases sitting between them. From germline, CDR1 is MNHEY and CDR2 SMNVEV (reference sequence). CDR3 loop: CASRHFTDTQYI. The CDR3 nucleotides are TGTGCCAGCAGGCACTTCACAGATACGCAGTATATT.

This clonotype was picked up a small number of times. This chain joins TRBV12-3 or TRBV12-4 and TRBJ2-7, with D possibly being TRBD2 (6 bases). The CDR3 has 12 residues. The germline V and J ends were trimmed by 6 bases and 6 bases, with 12 bases remaining between them. The CDR3: CASRPTRCEQYV. The CDR3 DNA sequence: TGTGCCAGCAGGCCGACTAGGTGCGAGCAGTACGTC.